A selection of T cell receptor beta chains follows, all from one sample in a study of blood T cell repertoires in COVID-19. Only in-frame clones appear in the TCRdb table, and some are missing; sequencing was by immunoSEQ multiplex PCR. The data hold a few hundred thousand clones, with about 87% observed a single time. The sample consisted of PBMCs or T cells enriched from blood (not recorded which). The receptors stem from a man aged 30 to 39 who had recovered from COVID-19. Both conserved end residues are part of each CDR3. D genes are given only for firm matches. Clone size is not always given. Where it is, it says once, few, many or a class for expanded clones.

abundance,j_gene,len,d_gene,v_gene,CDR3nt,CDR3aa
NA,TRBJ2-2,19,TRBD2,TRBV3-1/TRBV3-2,TGTGCCAGCAGCCAATATGTATATAGCGGGGGACCGAACACCGGGGAGCTGTTTTTT,CASSQYVYSGGPNTGELFF
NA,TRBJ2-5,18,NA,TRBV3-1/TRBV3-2,TGTGCCAGCAGAGAATGGGGGGGGGCCGAAGCCGGCGGAGAGACCCAGTACTTC,CASREWGGAEAGGETQYF
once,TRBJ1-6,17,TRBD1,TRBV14,TGTGCCAGCAGCCAAGATCCGGACAGGGGGCTTTATTCACCCCTCCACTTT,CASSQDPDRGLYSPLHF
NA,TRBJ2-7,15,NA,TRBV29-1,TGCAGCGTTGAATACGGGGGGCAAGAGACCTACGAGCAGTACTTC,CSVEYGGQETYEQYF
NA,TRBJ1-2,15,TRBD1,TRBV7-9,TGTGCCAGCAGCATGGACAGGCTCACTAACTATGGCTACACCTTC,CASSMDRLTNYGYTF
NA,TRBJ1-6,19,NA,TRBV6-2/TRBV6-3,TGTGCCAGCAGTTACTCAACGGCGGTAAGGAGCTCCTATAATTCACCCCTCCACTTT,CASSYSTAVRSSYNSPLHF
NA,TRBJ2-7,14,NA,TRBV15,TGTGCCACCAGCAGAGCCCCGAGCTCCTACGAGCAGTACTTC,CATSRAPSSYEQYF
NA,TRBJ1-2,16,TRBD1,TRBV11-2,TGTGCCAGCAGCTTAGGGGGACAGGGCCCATGGAGTGGCTACACCTTC,CASSLGGQGPWSGYTF
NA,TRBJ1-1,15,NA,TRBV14,TGTGCCAGCAGCCAAGAAGAGGTCCCGGAAACTGAAGCTTTCTTT,CASSQEEVPETEAFF
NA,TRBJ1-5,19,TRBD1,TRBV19,TGTGCCAGACACGCGACCGGGACAGGCTCACCGCCTAGCAATCAGCCCCAGCATTTT,CARHATGTGSPPSNQPQHF
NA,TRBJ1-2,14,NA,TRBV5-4,TGTGCCAGCAGCTTACGGGGAACCCCCTCTGGCTACACCTTC,CASSLRGTPSGYTF
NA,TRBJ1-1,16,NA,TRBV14,TGTGCCAGCAGCCAAGATGTGTCAGGGGCAAACACTGAAGCTTTCTTT,CASSQDVSGANTEAFF
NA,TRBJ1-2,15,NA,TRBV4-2,TGTGCCAGCAGCCAAGATCCGGACATATACTATGGCTACACCTTC,CASSQDPDIYYGYTF
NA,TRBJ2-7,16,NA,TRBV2,TGTGCCAGCCTACTGACACTGATGGATCTCTCCTACGAGCAGTACTTC,CASLLTLMDLSYEQYF
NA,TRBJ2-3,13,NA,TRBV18,TGTGCCAGCTCACCTACTCGTACAGATACGCAGTATTTT,CASSPTRTDTQYF
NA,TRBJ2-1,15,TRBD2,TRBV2,TGTGCCAGCACGGGGGGGTTTGGCTCCTACAATGAGCAGTTCTTC,CASTGGFGSYNEQFF
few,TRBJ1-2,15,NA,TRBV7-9,TGTGCCAGCAGCTCACAGAGAGACAGGTCCTATGGCTACACCTTC,CASSSQRDRSYGYTF
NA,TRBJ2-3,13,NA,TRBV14,TGTGCCAGCAGCCCCCAGGGGCGAGATACGCAGTATTTT,CASSPQGRDTQYF
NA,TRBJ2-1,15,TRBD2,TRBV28,TGTGCCAGCAGAGGGAATAGCGGGAGGTCGAGTGAGCAGTTCTTC,CASRGNSGRSSEQFF
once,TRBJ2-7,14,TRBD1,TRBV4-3,TGCGCCAGCAGCCAAGATACAGGGGGCGACGAGCAGTACTTC,CASSQDTGGDEQYF
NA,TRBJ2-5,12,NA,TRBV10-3,TGTGCCATCAGTGACACTCCGGAGACCCAGTACTTC,CAISDTPETQYF
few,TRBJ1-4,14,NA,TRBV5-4,TGTGCCAGCAGCCTAGGGGGTATTAATGAAAAACTGTTTTTT,CASSLGGINEKLFF
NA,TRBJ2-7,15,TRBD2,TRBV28,TGTGCCAGCAGCCCCTCCTCTAGCGGGAGTTACGAGCAGTACTTC,CASSPSSSGSYEQYF
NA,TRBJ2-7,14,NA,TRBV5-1,TGCGCCAGCAGCTTGGTAATGGCAAACTACGAGCAGTACTTC,CASSLVMANYEQYF
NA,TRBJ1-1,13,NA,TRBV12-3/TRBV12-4,TGTGCCAGCAGTTTAGGTCAGAACACTGAAGCTTTCTTT,CASSLGQNTEAFF
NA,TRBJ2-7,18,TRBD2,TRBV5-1,TGCGCCAGCAGCTTTCATGGTACTAGCGGGGGGCGCCGCTACGAGCAGTACTTC,CASSFHGTSGGRRYEQYF
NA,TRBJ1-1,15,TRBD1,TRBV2,TGTGCCAGCAGTGTACAGGGGGGAAGGAACACTGAAGCTTTCTTT,CASSVQGGRNTEAFF
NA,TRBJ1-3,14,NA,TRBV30,TGTGCCTGGATTTATGCCGGTACTGGAAACACCATATATTTT,CAWIYAGTGNTIYF
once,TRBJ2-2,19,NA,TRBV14,TGTGCCAGCAGCCAAGATATGGCGGGGGCCCTAACGAACACCGGGGAGCTGTTTTTT,CASSQDMAGALTNTGELFF